This TCR beta chain was retrieved from a study of regulatory T cells in long-lasting Graves disease. The V end was cut by 1 base, the J end by 2 bases, with 4 bases between. The CDR3 is 13 amino acids. Time point noted: newly diagnosed GD, antithyroid drugs for less than 3 months. PBMC RNA was the source of the TCR library. This clonotype has a count of ten or more. Construction of the TCR beta libraries employed iRepertoire HTBI primers in conjunction with Arm-PCR of CDR3 regions. MiXCR, run by TCRdb on the multiplex PCR reads, gives a single entry per CDR3 protein. The sample holds around 400,000 distinct CDR3 sequences, around 16% seen once.

The specimen was peripheral blood mononuclear cells (PBMCs), collected at new diagnosis, from a patient treated with antithyroid drugs. This chain uses TRBV12-3 or TRBV12-4 with TRBJ2-3; D remains unclear. This clonotype was obtained from a female donor with Graves disease. For the CDR3, the DNA is TGTGCCAGCAGTTTAGGGCACACAGATACGCAGTATTTT. As protein: CASSLGHTDTQYF.